This TCR beta chain comes out of a study of T-cell memory formation after mild COVID-19. General study points: Among CD4+ contracting clones, most were CM and EM, and CD8+ ones EMRA. Contracting clones, day 15 to 85, had balanced CD4/CD8, and later expanders favored CD4+. Several responding clones turned up in pre-infection memory, indicating that cross-reactive memory may have taken part.

The CDR3 is 14 residues long. Germline V gene data show CDR1 as SGHVS and CDR2 as FNYEAQ. Deletions cut 3 bases from V and 0 bases from J, with 5 bases between. This clonotype turned up a few times. As yet, its antigen is unknown. One entry per CDR3 protein results from TCRdb running MiXCR on the 5' RACE reads. The sample lists roughly 620,000 distinct CDR3 sequences; approximately 19% were seen once. Sequences were obtained from PBMCs or a T cell subset sorted from them (not recorded which). The rearrangement links TRBV7-6 to TRBJ2-2; no clear D. This TCR was sampled from an adult woman who had mild COVID-19 (a few samples of this study predate the infection). Cell type and time point are not known. CDR3 amino acids: CASSFGPNTGELFF. The CDR3 DNA follows: TGTGCCAGCAGCTTCGGACCGAACACCGGGGAGCTGTTTTTT.